This entry features one T cell receptor (beta chain) sequence. The cohort comprised adults aged 18 to 89 years residing in approximately 25 US areas. Exposed participants encountered a COVID-19 case during the 2 weeks preceding study entry. This sample was included in a study of blood T cell repertoires in COVID-19. Study in general: PBMCs, B-cell-depleted T cells, or T cells provided the cDNA or gDNA that made up the material.

Germline CDR1 and CDR2: SGHTA and FQGNSA. CDR3 length: 13 amino acids. Trimming stripped 4 bases from V and 6 bases from J, with 11 bases between. Study processing details: Amplified reference gene primers provided the basis for estimating nucleated cell counts. The method was immunoSEQ multiplex PCR; TCRdb's version includes in-frame clones alone and lacks a portion of them. V and J calls and clone size are copied from that table; D and trimming were computed from the DNA. Altogether approximately 300,000 clones are present, 85% being singletons, with the ten largest covering under 2%. The genes are TRBV7-2 and TRBJ2-3; TRBD2 might be the D (6 bases). The sequence derives from a woman between 25 and 40 years old who had been exposed to COVID-19. What was sequenced was PBMCs or T cells enriched from blood (not recorded which). The CDR3 loop is CASSSGVSDTQYF. The CDR3 DNA is TGTGCCAGCAGCTCGGGGGTCTCCGATACGCAGTATTTT.